These 23 T cell receptor beta chains came from one sample sequenced in a study of blood T cells in healthy people across ages. The use of a sample-barcoded 5' primer and a J-beta primer mix characterized a second PCR of about 7 to 12 cycles. TCRdb analysed the 5' RACE reads with MiXCR anew, one entry per CDR3 protein. The sample contains roughly 700,000 distinct CDR3 sequences, around 48% of which appear only once. Sequenced input: blood. These receptors originate from a woman in her sixties or seventies in good health.

The V and J genes are TRBV5-1 and TRBJ2-1; no clear D. V was trimmed by 5 bases and J by 7 bases, leaving 4 bases between them. The CDR3 sequence is 10 residues long. Germline V CDR1 and CDR2: SGHRS, YFSETQ. The CDR3 coding sequence is TGCGCCAGCAGGGTTAATGAGCAGTTCTTC. As protein: CASRVNEQFF.

The CDR3 region is CASDRAGANVLTF. DNA of the CDR3: TGTGCCAGCGACAGGGCTGGGGCCAACGTCCTGACTTTC. This chain joins TRBV6-2 or TRBV6-3 and TRBJ2-6; TRBD1 agrees at 7 bases. Looked up from germline, CDR1 is MNHEY and CDR2 is SVGEGT. The CDR3 runs 13 residues. V gave up 8 bases and J gave up 2 bases; unmatched junction bases: 0.

This clonotype was seen a single time. This chain connects TRBV20-1 to TRBJ2-1, with 8 positions matching TRBD1. The CDR3 has 12 residues. Germline-derived CDR1 and CDR2 are DFQATT and SNEGSKA (reference sequence). J gave up 6 bases and V 7 bases, and 5 bases lay outside the gene matches. The CDR3 DNA sequence: TGCAGTGTGGACAGGGAGCGCAATGAGCAGTTCTTC. Protein: CSVDRERNEQFF.

The gene calls are TRBV28 and TRBJ2-7; D may be TRBD2 (5 bases). Per the germline V gene, CDR1 is MDHEN and CDR2 is SYDVKM. V shed 10 bases and J shed 1 base, with 11 bases lying between them. The CDR3 sequence is 12 residues long. CDR3 in amino acids: CATLRGSYEQYF. The CDR3 region has the DNA TGTGCCACCCTCCGGGGTTCCTACGAGCAGTACTTC. The full variable domain, rest sourced from reference TRBV28 and TRBJ2-7, is DVKVTQSSRYLVKRTGEKVFLECVQDMDHENMFWYRQDPGLGLRLIYFSYDVKMKEKGDIPEGYSVSREKKERFSLILESASTNQTSMYLCATLRGSYEQYFGPGTRLTVT.

This chain links TRBV7-8 with TRBJ2-7; D perhaps matches TRBD2 (6 bases). The CDR3 consists of 16 residues. Germline V lookup: CDR1 SGHVS, CDR2 FQNEAQ. V was clipped by 4 bases and J by 2 bases, with 18 bases between them. CDR3 sequence reads: CASSSLGLTGAYEQYF. CDR3 sequence (DNA): TGTGCCAGCAGCTCCCTCGGACTAACGGGAGCCTACGAGCAGTACTTC.

The rearrangement joins TRBV7-6 to TRBJ2-3, with TRBD2 matching 13 bases. The trim removed 2 bases at V and 4 bases at J, leaving 6 bases unmatched. The V gene's germline CDR1 is SGHVS and CDR2 FNYEAQ. The CDR3 length is 17 residues. The CDR3 DNA follows: TGTGCCAGCAGCTTATGGACTAGCGGGAGTAACCCAGATACGCAGTATTTT. This codes for CASSLWTSGSNPDTQYF.

The V call is TRBV6-5, the J call TRBJ2-5; 7 bases fit TRBD1. V dropped 2 bases and J dropped 2; count of bases not matched to a gene: 11. Germline V gene lookup returns CDR1 MNHEY and CDR2 SVGAGI. The CDR3 is 17 amino acids. CDR3 residues: CASSYRTGGAAQETQYF. CDR3 bases: TGTGCCAGCAGTTACCGGACAGGTGGGGCGGCTCAAGAGACCCAGTACTTC.

This sequence joins TRBV29-1 and TRBJ1-1; D is unresolved. Germline V gene lookup returns CDR1 SQVTM and CDR2 ANQGSEA. The V end lost 7 bases, the J end lost 5 bases, and 20 bases lay between the germline ends. The CDR3 spans 14 residues. CDR3 bases: TGCAGCGCCCAGCGGGCAGTCGTTGGGACTGAAGCTTTCTTT. It translates to CSAQRAVVGTEAFF.

This clonotype was seen many times. The chain uses TRBV7-8 and TRBJ2-5; 8 nucleotides agree with TRBD2. This CDR3 is built from 15 residues. Germline values: CDR1 SGHVS, CDR2 FQNEAQ. The trim removed 5 bases at V and 2 bases at J, leaving 7 bases unmatched. Here the CDR3 reads CASSISGTHQETQYF. As DNA, the CDR3 is TGTGCCAGCAGCATTAGCGGGACCCATCAAGAGACCCAGTACTTC.

This sequence joins TRBV6-6 and TRBJ2-1, with 10 bases lining up with TRBD2. The CDR3 is 16 residues long. The V and J ends lost 7 bases and 5 bases, in that order; junction bases with no gene match: 11. Germline assignment: CDR1 MNHNY and CDR2 SVGAGI (reference sequence). CDR3 protein: CASILSGLAENNEQFF. As DNA, the CDR3 is TGTGCCAGCATCCTAAGCGGACTAGCGGAGAACAATGAGCAGTTCTTC.

The chain combines TRBV27 with TRBJ2-1, with D possibly matching TRBD2 (6 bases). Germline V CDR1 and CDR2: MNHEY, SMNVEV (reference sequence). V was pared by 6 bases and J by 9 bases, with 15 bases between. The CDR3 runs 13 residues. DNA for the CDR3: TGTGCCAGCAGGGGGACTCCCCGGGGTGAGCAGTTCTTC. Encoded protein: CASRGTPRGEQFF.

This sequence joins TRBV4-3 and TRBJ2-1, with D possibly called TRBD1 or TRBD2 (5 bases each). CDR1 is LGHNA and CDR2 is YSLEER in the germline V gene. V gave up 1 base and J gave up 4 bases, with 17 bases separating them. The CDR3 contains 17 residues. In DNA form, the CDR3 reads TGCGCCAGCAGCCAAGTAAGGGGAGAGAATTTATACAATGAGCAGTTCTTC. It encodes CASSQVRGENLYNEQFF.

This chain joins TRBV6-2 or TRBV6-3 and TRBJ1-2, with D uncertain. CDR3 length equals 16 residues. The V gene lost 2 bases and the J gene lost 1 base, with 14 bases spanning the gap. Per the germline V gene, CDR1 is MNHEY and CDR2 is SVGEGT. CDR3 sequence (DNA): TGTGCCAGCAGTTACGGGCGGGGATCCGGTAACTATGGCTACACCTTC. Amino acid sequence: CASSYGRGSGNYGYTF.

The chain joins TRBV28 to TRBJ2-3; 9 nucleotides agree with TRBD2. Trimming took 7 bases from V and 6 from J; bases not matched to a gene: 5. CDR3 length: 13 residues. The germline V gene encodes CDR1 MDHEN and CDR2 SYDVKM. CDR3 nucleotides: TGTGCCAGCATCAATAGCGGGAGTGATACGCAGTATTTT. This translates into CASINSGSDTQYF. The complete variable domain, with remaining parts taken from reference TRBV28 and TRBJ2-3, reads DVKVTQSSRYLVKRTGEKVFLECVQDMDHENMFWYRQDPGLGLRLIYFSYDVKMKEKGDIPEGYSVSREKKERFSLILESASTNQTSMYLCASINSGSDTQYFGPGTRLTVL.

The chain joins TRBV29-1 to TRBJ1-4; TRBD1 agrees at 7 bases. Trimming cost V 7 bases and J 6 bases; bases outside gene matches: 5. CDR1 is SQVTM, CDR2 ANQGSEA, per germline. CDR3 length equals 12 residues. The chain's CDR3 is CSAQGTDEKLFF. The DNA for the CDR3 is TGCAGCGCCCAGGGGACAGATGAAAAACTGTTTTTT. The entire variable domain, with the rest obtained from reference TRBV29-1 and TRBJ1-4, is as follows: SAVISQKPSRDICQRGTSLTIQCQVDSQVTMMFWYRQQPGQSLTLIATANQGSEATYESGFVIDKFPISRPNLTFSTLTVSNMSPEDSSIYLCSAQGTDEKLFFGSGTQLSVL.

The chain has TRBV10-3 and TRBJ1-2, with D hard to call. Trimming shortened V by 3 bases and J by 6 bases, and 8 bases separated the two germline ends. Germline V CDR1 and CDR2: ENHRY, SYGVKD. The CDR3 consists of 12 residues. CDR3 loop: CAISEEGNGYTF. The CDR3 region has the DNA TGTGCCATCAGTGAAGAAGGGAATGGCTACACCTTC.

The rearrangement joins TRBV29-1 to TRBJ2-1, with 11 bases that match TRBD2. Germline trimming cut 1 base from V and 4 bases from J; bases unmatched to any gene: 9. This CDR3 has 17 residues. Germline V lookup: CDR1 SQVTM, CDR2 ANQGSEA. The CDR3 DNA sequence: TGCAGCGTTGAAGTACGTCGGACTAGCGGGTTTTACAATGAGCAGTTCTTC. This codes for CSVEVRRTSGFYNEQFF.

This clonotype was seen many times. This chain uses TRBV7-2 with TRBJ2-3, with D uncertain. Germline V gene data show CDR1 as SGHTA and CDR2 as FQGNSA. Deletions cut 6 bases from V and 0 bases from J, with 7 bases between. The CDR3 sequence is 13 residues long. This chain's CDR3 is CASSRVSTDTQYF. CDR3 coding DNA: TGTGCCAGCAGTCGAGTGAGCACAGATACGCAGTATTTT.

V is TRBV4-3 and J is TRBJ2-7, with D unresolved. The germline CDR1 and CDR2 sequences are LGHNA and YSLEER. There are 14 residues in the CDR3. Trimming cost V 0 bases and J 2 bases, with 8 bases left between them. The CDR3 DNA follows: TGCGCCAGCAGCCAAGAAAGGACGACCTACGAGCAGTACTTC. Encoded protein: CASSQERTTYEQYF.

This chain joins TRBV20-1 and TRBJ2-5, with D uncertain. Germline CDR1 and CDR2: DFQATT and SNEGSKA (reference sequence). This CDR3 comprises 12 residues. With 0 bases removed from V and 13 bases from J, the gap between germline ends came to 15 bases. The CDR3 region is CSARDWAGHPYF. The CDR3, as DNA: TGCAGTGCTAGAGATTGGGCAGGCCATCCGTACTTC.

This clonotype was found a few times. The V and J genes are TRBV4-3 and TRBJ2-7, with D possibly being TRBD1 (5 bases). Germline CDR1 is LGHNA and CDR2 is YSLEER. The CDR3 runs to 13 residues. The V gene lost 1 base and the J gene lost 4 bases, with 8 bases spanning the gap. The CDR3 here is CASSQAPGYEQYF. The CDR3 DNA is TGCGCCAGCAGCCAAGCCCCAGGGTACGAGCAGTACTTC.

The CDR3 sequence: CSATRDSRHTF. CDR3 DNA: TGCAGTGCTACCCGCGACAGCCGGCACACCTTC. The rearrangement joins TRBV20-1 to TRBJ1-2; possibly TRBD1 for D (5 bases). The V end lost 4 bases, the J end lost 12 bases, and 15 bases lay between the germline ends. Germline assignment: CDR1 DFQATT and CDR2 SNEGSKA (reference sequence). The CDR3 covers 11 residues.

V gene TRBV20-1 combines with J gene TRBJ2-2; 10 bases match TRBD2. Germline V gives CDR1 DFQATT, CDR2 SNEGSKA (reference sequence). The CDR3 runs 15 residues. The V segment lost 1 base and the J segment 6 bases; nucleotides outside the gene matches: 5. The CDR3: CSARASGSRAGELFF. CDR3 sequence (DNA): TGCAGTGCTAGAGCTAGCGGGAGTAGGGCCGGGGAGCTGTTTTTT.